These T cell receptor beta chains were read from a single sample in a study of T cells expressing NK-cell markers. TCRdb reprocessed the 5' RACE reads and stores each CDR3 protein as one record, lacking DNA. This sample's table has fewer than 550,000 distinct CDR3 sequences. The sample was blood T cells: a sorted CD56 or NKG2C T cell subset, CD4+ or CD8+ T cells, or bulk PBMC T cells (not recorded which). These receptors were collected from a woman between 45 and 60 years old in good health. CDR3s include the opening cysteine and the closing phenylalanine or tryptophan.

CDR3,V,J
CASSLAGREPYNEQFF,TRBV5-1,TRBJ2-1
CASSSHSRGGQGVTQYF,TRBV6-5,TRBJ2-5
CASSSRKRGNNQPQHF,TRBV12-3/TRBV12-4,TRBJ1-5
CASSPGRLNQPQHF,TRBV12-3/TRBV12-4,TRBJ1-5
CASSLHPSTEAFF,TRBV11-3,TRBJ1-1
CASSGTGTYEQYF,TRBV6-5,TRBJ2-7
CASSPPGTGVYGYTF,TRBV12-3/TRBV12-4,TRBJ1-2
CASSLDWGAGSYNEQFF,TRBV11-3,TRBJ2-1
CASSKGTGSGKNIQYF,TRBV21-1,TRBJ2-4
CASTHQEYNQPQQF,TRBV6-2/TRBV6-3,TRBJ1-5
CASSRTQGRETQYF,TRBV3-1,TRBJ2-5
CSVSSGVRTEAFF,TRBV29-1,TRBJ1-1
CSVGGQGAIYEQYF,TRBV29-1,TRBJ2-7
CATSDSGTGATGELFF,TRBV24-1,TRBJ2-2
CSARGLAYNEQFF,TRBV20-1,TRBJ2-1
CAISSPGLPWGETQYF,TRBV10-3,TRBJ2-5
CSASPPGTSPDTQYF,TRBV20-1,TRBJ2-3
CASSTSRAGGAYSNQPQHF,TRBV5-1,TRBJ1-5
CASSLLDQAKNIQYF,TRBV28,TRBJ2-4
CATSDLSGRAGYNEQFF,TRBV24-1,TRBJ2-1
CATSSPPGEPGELFF,TRBV24-1,TRBJ2-2
CASSKTGVGYGYTF,TRBV7-9,TRBJ1-2